This T cell receptor beta chain emerged from a study of blood T cell repertoires in COVID-19. V lost 4 bases and J lost 5, with 9 bases in between. Germline lookup yields CDR1 KGHSH and CDR2 LQKENI. The CDR3 has 12 residues. Per the study methods: Nucleated cell counts were estimated from reference gene primer amplification. Libraries were prepared by immunoSEQ multiplex PCR; TCRdb keeps only in-frame clonotypes and omits some of them. V and J calls and clone size are copied from that table; D and trimming were computed from the DNA. The sample has over 200,000 clones, around 80% seen once. The sequence derives from a woman between 50 and 59 years old with acute or convalescent COVID-19. The sample taken for sequencing was peripheral blood. J is TRBJ2-7 and V is TRBV18, with D maybe TRBD2 (5 bases). The CDR3 sequence is CASSLAGNEQYF. CDR3 nucleotides: TGTGCCAGCTCACTCGCGGGCAACGAGCAGTACTTC.